Listed below are T cell receptor beta chains from one sample, sequenced in a study of human T cells and chemical hapten exposure. MiXCR, applied by TCRdb to the RACE reads, yields one record per CDR3 protein. Among fewer than 400,000 distinct CDR3 sequences, roughly 6.9% were seen once, and the ten largest hold roughly 7.9%. This specimen was whole blood, taken in connection with sensitization to the hapten diphenylcyclopropenone (DPC). All receptors come from a woman aged 18 to 35 with alopecia areata. Some clones in this sample may be carry-over from other donors' samples. The CDR3 runs from the conserved cysteine through the conserved F or W. The order of the fields is V gene, D gene, clone size, J gene, CDR3 DNA, CDR3 protein. The D gene is left open where the match is weak. Size is omitted from some rows. Given values are once, few, many or a class for expanded clones.

V gene: TRBV9; D gene: -; clone size: few; J gene: TRBJ2-5; CDR3 DNA: TGTGCCAGCAGCGTAGTCGACGGGGAAGAGACCCAGTACTTC; CDR3 protein: CASSVVDGEETQYF
V gene: TRBV20-1; D gene: -; clone size: few; J gene: TRBJ2-3; CDR3 DNA: TGCAGTGCAGACCCTAGGACAGATACGCAGTATTTT; CDR3 protein: CSADPRTDTQYF
V gene: TRBV5-4; D gene: TRBD1; clone size: -; J gene: TRBJ2-5; CDR3 DNA: TGTGCCAGCAGCCCGCCTGGACAGGGGTCAGAGACCCAGTACTTC; CDR3 protein: CASSPPGQGSETQYF
V gene: TRBV4-3; D gene: -; clone size: -; J gene: TRBJ1-5; CDR3 DNA: TGCGCCAGCAGCCACTCTCGGCACGATCAGCCCCAGCATTTT; CDR3 protein: CASSHSRHDQPQHF
V gene: TRBV12-3/TRBV12-4; D gene: -; clone size: few; J gene: TRBJ1-1; CDR3 DNA: TGTGCCAGCAGTTTGGAGGGGATTACTGAAGCTTTCTTT; CDR3 protein: CASSLEGITEAFF
V gene: TRBV12-3/TRBV12-4; D gene: -; clone size: few; J gene: TRBJ2-1; CDR3 DNA: TGTGCCAGCAGTCAGTGGACAGTCCGGCCTGGGCATGAGCAGTTCTTC; CDR3 protein: CASSQWTVRPGHEQFF
V gene: TRBV18; D gene: -; clone size: -; J gene: TRBJ1-4; CDR3 DNA: TGTGCCAGCTCACCCGGACAGAATGAAAAACTGTTTTTT; CDR3 protein: CASSPGQNEKLFF
V gene: TRBV12-3/TRBV12-4; D gene: -; clone size: many; J gene: TRBJ2-1; CDR3 DNA: TGTGCCAGCACCTCCCCGGAGGGCAAGAAGTTCTTC; CDR3 protein: CASTSPEGKKFF
V gene: TRBV12-3/TRBV12-4; D gene: TRBD1; clone size: few; J gene: TRBJ2-2; CDR3 DNA: TGTGCCAGCAGCCCCGGGACAGGGCTTTTAGCCGGGGAGCTGTTTTTT; CDR3 protein: CASSPGTGLLAGELFF
V gene: TRBV6-9; D gene: -; clone size: -; J gene: TRBJ2-7; CDR3 DNA: TGTGCCAGGAGGAGTTACGAGCAGTACTTC; CDR3 protein: CARRSYEQYF
V gene: TRBV7-9; D gene: TRBD1; clone size: many; J gene: TRBJ1-1; CDR3 DNA: TGTGCCAGCAGCTCCACAGGGGGTGATGAAGCTTTCTTT; CDR3 protein: CASSSTGGDEAFF
V gene: TRBV5-6; D gene: -; clone size: -; J gene: TRBJ2-6; CDR3 DNA: TGTGCCAGCAGCTTGGACGGGCCGGGTTCCCGTACTCGAGGGGCCAACGTCCTGACTTTC; CDR3 protein: CASSLDGPGSRTRGANVLTF
V gene: TRBV9; D gene: TRBD1; clone size: -; J gene: TRBJ1-4; CDR3 DNA: TGTGCCAGCAGCGTCTTCGACAGGGTTGGGGAAAAACTGTTTTTT; CDR3 protein: CASSVFDRVGEKLFF
V gene: TRBV6-5; D gene: TRBD1; clone size: few; J gene: TRBJ1-4; CDR3 DNA: TGTGCCAGCAGGCCAACAGGGGCTGCTAATGAAAAACTGTTTTTT; CDR3 protein: CASRPTGAANEKLFF
V gene: TRBV2; D gene: TRBD2; clone size: many; J gene: TRBJ2-1; CDR3 DNA: TGTGCCAGCAGTCCTACCGGGACTAGGGGCAAGTTCTTC; CDR3 protein: CASSPTGTRGKFF
V gene: TRBV28; D gene: -; clone size: -; J gene: TRBJ1-5; CDR3 DNA: TGTGCCAGCAGAGAGGTCATTAATCAGCCCCAGCATTTT; CDR3 protein: CASREVINQPQHF
V gene: TRBV27; D gene: -; clone size: -; J gene: TRBJ2-2; CDR3 DNA: TGTGCCAGCAGTTTACTTTCCGGACCCGGGGAGCTGTTTTTT; CDR3 protein: CASSLLSGPGELFF
V gene: TRBV5-1; D gene: -; clone size: -; J gene: TRBJ1-5; CDR3 DNA: TGCGCCAGCAACTTGGAGGGTCGGCAGGTCAACAATCAGCCCCAGCATTTT; CDR3 protein: CASNLEGRQVNNQPQHF
V gene: TRBV6-2/TRBV6-3; D gene: TRBD2; clone size: many; J gene: TRBJ2-7; CDR3 DNA: TGTGCCAGCAGCCCGACTAGCGGCTACGAGCAGTACTTC; CDR3 protein: CASSPTSGYEQYF
V gene: TRBV7-6; D gene: TRBD2; clone size: -; J gene: TRBJ2-3; CDR3 DNA: TGTGCCAGCAGCTTAACCCTATCTAGCGGGGGTCACACAGATACGCAGTATTTT; CDR3 protein: CASSLTLSSGGHTDTQYF
V gene: TRBV6-2/TRBV6-3; D gene: -; clone size: -; J gene: TRBJ2-2; CDR3 DNA: TGTGCCAGCAGAGTGAGAGCCGCGAACACCGGGGAGCTGTTTTTT; CDR3 protein: CASRVRAANTGELFF